The 16 T cell receptor beta chains in this list originate from one sample, sequenced in a study of blood T cell repertoires in COVID-19. The repertoire was sequenced with immunoSEQ multiplex PCR; TCRdb's copy has only in-frame clones and lacks some. The sample contains roughly 200,000 clones, around 87% of which appear only once. Sequenced sample: peripheral blood. The receptors come from a man in his 60s with acute or convalescent COVID-19.

V usage is TRBV18 and J usage is TRBJ1-1; no clear D gene. V lost 2 bases, J lost 5 bases, and 15 bases lay in between. This CDR3 spans 15 amino acids. In germline, CDR1 is KGHSH, CDR2 LQKENI. CDR3 coding DNA: TGTGCCAGCTCACCAGTAAAGGGAGATCGTACTGAAGCTTTCTTT. Protein sequence: CASSPVKGDRTEAFF.

This chain uses TRBV19 with TRBJ2-7, with no clear D. CDR3 length: 15 residues. CDR1 and CDR2 (germline): LNHDA, SQIVND (reference sequence). Trimming took 1 base from V and 1 from J, leaving 11 bases between them. CDR3 in amino acids: CASSIAPSRSYEQYF. In nucleotides, the CDR3 is TGTGCCAGTAGTATAGCTCCAAGCCGGTCCTACGAGCAGTACTTC. Using reference TRBV19 and TRBJ2-7 for the parts outside the CDR3, the full variable domain is DGGITQSPKYLFRKEGQNVTLSCEQNLNHDAMYWYRQDPGQGLRLIYYSQIVNDFQKGDIAEGYSVSREKKESFPLTVTSAQKNPTAFYLCASSIAPSRSYEQYFGPGTRLTVT.

This chain joins TRBV2 and TRBJ2-6; TRBD1 matches 8 bases. The CDR3 runs 15 residues. Germline assignment: CDR1 SNHLY and CDR2 FYNNEI. With 4 bases clipped from V and 4 bases from J, the junction kept 3 bases outside the gene matches. CDR3 sequence: CASSAGGAGANVLTF. The CDR3 coding sequence is TGTGCCAGCAGTGCAGGGGGCGCAGGGGCCAACGTCCTGACTTTC.

The rearrangement uses TRBV18 and TRBJ1-2; the D is unclear. The CDR3 consists of 15 residues. Trimming removed 0 bases at V and 4 bases at J, with 12 bases between. Germline CDR1 is KGHSH and CDR2 is LQKENI. The chain's CDR3 is CASSPPVLWAYGYTF. In DNA form, the CDR3 reads TGTGCCAGCTCACCACCGGTCTTGTGGGCCTATGGCTACACCTTC.

The V gene is TRBV4-2, the J gene TRBJ2-3; 8 bases line up with TRBD2. The CDR3 extends over 16 amino acids. After removal of 1 base from V and 2 bases from J, the junction contained 5 bases not matched to a gene. Per the germline V gene, CDR1 is LGHNA and CDR2 is YNFKEQ. This CDR3 reads CASSQVAGRDTDTQYF. In nucleotides, the CDR3 is TGTGCCAGCAGCCAAGTAGCGGGGAGAGACACAGATACGCAGTATTTT.

V gene TRBV18 combines with J gene TRBJ1-4, with D perhaps matching TRBD1 (5 bases). The length of the CDR3 is 13 residues. Germline assignment: CDR1 KGHSH and CDR2 LQKENI. V lost 6 bases, J lost 1 base, and 6 bases lay in between. The CDR3 region is CASSGGTNEKLFF. CDR3 in DNA: TGTGCCAGCTCCGGGGGAACTAATGAAAAACTGTTTTTT.

The gene calls are TRBV3-1 (or the pseudogene TRBV3-2) and TRBJ2-3; D unresolved. This CDR3 region has 15 residues. With 0 bases removed from V and 0 bases from J, the gap between germline ends came to 7 bases. Looked up from germline, CDR1 is LGHDT and CDR2 is YNNKEL (reference sequence). CDR3 amino acids: CASSQDTVSTDTQYF. The CDR3 DNA reads as TGTGCCAGCAGCCAAGATACAGTTAGCACAGATACGCAGTATTTT.

The rearrangement links TRBV19 to TRBJ2-7, with 9 bases that match TRBD1. Germline V gives CDR1 LNHDA, CDR2 SQIVND (reference sequence). After removal of 4 bases from V and 5 bases from J, the junction contained 12 bases not matched to a gene. CDR3 length: 16 amino acids. The CDR3: CASSTTTGTGFHEQYF. For the CDR3, the DNA is TGTGCCAGTAGTACAACCACCGGGACAGGGTTCCACGAGCAGTACTTC.

The chain joins TRBV28 to TRBJ1-1; a possible D gene is TRBD1 (5 bases). The ends were cut back, 6 bases at V and 1 base at J, with 12 bases in the middle. Germline lookup yields CDR1 MDHEN and CDR2 SYDVKM. The CDR3 has 14 amino acids. The CDR3 nucleotides read TGTGCCAGCAGATCCGCAGGGAAGAACACTGAAGCTTTCTTT. The encoded protein is CASRSAGKNTEAFF.

This chain connects TRBV6-4 to TRBJ1-4; D not resolved. V lost 6 bases and J 4 bases, leaving 9 bases between the germline ends. Germline assignment: CDR1 MRHNA and CDR2 SNTAGT. The CDR3 has 13 amino acids. This CDR3 is CASSRVHNEKLFF. The CDR3 bases are TGTGCCAGCAGCCGGGTCCATAATGAAAAACTGTTTTTT.

DNA of the CDR3: TGTGCCAGCAGCGAGAGGGGAGGAGACGCTAGCACAGATACGCAGTATTTT. This codes for CASSERGGDASTDTQYF. The genes are TRBV9 and TRBJ2-3, with a possible D match to TRBD2 (6 bases). Germline values: CDR1 SGDLS, CDR2 YYNGEE. The CDR3 length is 17 residues. V lost 3 bases and J lost 0, with 17 bases in between.

This clone was recorded a few times. The chain has TRBV11-2 and TRBJ1-4; a weak D match, TRBD1 (5 bases). Trimming took off 5 bases at V and 8 bases at J, with 24 bases between the two ends. CDR3 size: 17 residues. Germline CDR1 SGHAT, CDR2 FQNNGV. As DNA, the CDR3 is TGTGCCAGCAGCCTACACCCACCGGGCCCCGGGGGAGAAAAACTGTTTTTT. It is translated as CASSLHPPGPGGEKLFF.

In its sample, this clone was seen a few times. The rearrangement joins TRBV9 to TRBJ2-3; 7 bases line up with TRBD1. Germline V gene data show CDR1 as SGDLS and CDR2 as YYNGEE. The CDR3 covers 14 residues. V gave up 1 base and J gave up 6 bases; unmatched junction bases: 5. CDR3 in amino acids: CASSVRLGGDTQYF. Written as DNA, the CDR3 is TGTGCCAGCAGCGTACGGCTAGGGGGCGATACGCAGTATTTT.

The gene calls are TRBV2 and TRBJ1-1; possible D gene TRBD1, 5 bases. The V gene lost 6 bases and the J gene lost 5 bases, with 19 bases spanning the gap. Germline-derived CDR1 and CDR2 are SNHLY and FYNNEI. The CDR3 sequence is 15 residues long. The CDR3 here is CASRGNDLGGTEAFF. CDR3 coding DNA: TGTGCCAGCAGGGGAAACGATCTCGGGGGTACTGAAGCTTTCTTT.

The rearrangement links TRBV3-1 (or the pseudogene TRBV3-2) to TRBJ2-1, with 9 bases lining up with TRBD1. Germline loops: CDR1 LGHDT, CDR2 YNNKEL (reference sequence). The V segment lost 1 base and the J segment 7 bases; nucleotides outside the gene matches: 5. The length of the CDR3 is 15 residues. The DNA for the CDR3 is TGTGCCAGCAGCCAAGTTTCCGGGACAGGGAATGAGCAGTTCTTC. Its protein is CASSQVSGTGNEQFF.

The V and J genes are TRBV9 and TRBJ2-2, with D unclear. The V gene's germline CDR1 is SGDLS and CDR2 YYNGEE. There are 15 residues in the CDR3. Trimming took 2 bases from V and 3 from J, leaving 11 bases between them. The CDR3 here is CASSVGVSDTGELFF. The CDR3 DNA follows: TGTGCCAGCAGCGTTGGAGTGTCGGACACCGGGGAGCTGTTTTTT.